This T cell receptor beta chain appears in the sequencing data of a study of T-cell reconstitution after alpha-beta-depleted transplantation in children. Trimming at V came to 7 bases and at J to 7 bases, leaving 11 bases not matched to a gene. CDR3 size: 14 residues. Library preparation (for TCRbeta) was performed with unique molecular identifiers. MiXCR, applied by TCRdb to the PCR reads, yields one record per CDR3 protein. The sample contains over 550,000 distinct CDR3 sequences, 8% to 11% of which appear only once. The chain is built from TRBV12-3 or TRBV12-4 and TRBJ2-5; 8 bases are shared with TRBD1. The sequence was obtained from a human donor who donated a stem cell graft to a child with acute myeloid leukemia. This specimen consisted of PBMCs from the stem cell graft donor, obtained from the stem cell graft. CDR3 in DNA: TGTGCCAGCACTCAAGGACAGGGCCTAGGGACCCAGTACTTC. It is translated as CASTQGQGLGTQYF.